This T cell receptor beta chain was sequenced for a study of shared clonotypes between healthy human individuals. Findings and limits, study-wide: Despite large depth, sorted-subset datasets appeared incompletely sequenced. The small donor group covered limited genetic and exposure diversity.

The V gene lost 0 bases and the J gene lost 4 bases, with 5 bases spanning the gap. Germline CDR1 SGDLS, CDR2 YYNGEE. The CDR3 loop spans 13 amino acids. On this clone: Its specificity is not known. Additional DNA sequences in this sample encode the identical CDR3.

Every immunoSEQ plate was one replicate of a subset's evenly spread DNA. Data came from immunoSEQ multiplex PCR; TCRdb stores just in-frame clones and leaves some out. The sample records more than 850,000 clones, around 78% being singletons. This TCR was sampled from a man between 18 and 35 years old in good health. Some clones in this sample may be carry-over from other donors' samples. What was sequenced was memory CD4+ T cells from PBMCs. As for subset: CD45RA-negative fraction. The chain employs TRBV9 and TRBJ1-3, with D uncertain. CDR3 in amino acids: CASSVGSGNTIYF. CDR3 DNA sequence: TGTGCCAGCAGCGTAGGGTCCGGAAACACCATATATTTT.